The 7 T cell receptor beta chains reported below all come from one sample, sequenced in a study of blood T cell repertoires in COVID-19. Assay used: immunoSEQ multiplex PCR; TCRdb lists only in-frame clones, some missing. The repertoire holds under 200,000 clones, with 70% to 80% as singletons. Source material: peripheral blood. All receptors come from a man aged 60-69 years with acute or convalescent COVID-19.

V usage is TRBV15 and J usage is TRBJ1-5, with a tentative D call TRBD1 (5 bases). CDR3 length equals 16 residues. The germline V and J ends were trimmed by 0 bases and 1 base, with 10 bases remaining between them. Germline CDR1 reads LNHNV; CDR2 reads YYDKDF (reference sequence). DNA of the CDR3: TGTGCCACCAGCAGAGATTTGGGGGGAAGCAATCAGCCCCAGCATTTT. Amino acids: CATSRDLGGSNQPQHF.

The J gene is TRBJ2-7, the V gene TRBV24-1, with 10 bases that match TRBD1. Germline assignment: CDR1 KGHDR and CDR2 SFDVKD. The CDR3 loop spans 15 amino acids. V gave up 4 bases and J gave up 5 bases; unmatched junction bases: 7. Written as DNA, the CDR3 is TGTGCCACCAGTGACCCGGGGACAGGGGTCCACGAGCAGTACTTC. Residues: CATSDPGTGVHEQYF.

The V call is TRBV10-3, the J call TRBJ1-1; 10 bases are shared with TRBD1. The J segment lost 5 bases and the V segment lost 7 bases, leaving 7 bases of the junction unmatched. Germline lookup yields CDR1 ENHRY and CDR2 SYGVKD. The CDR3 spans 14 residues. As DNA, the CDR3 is TGTGCCATCACCGCGACAGGGGGCTGGACTGAAGCTTTCTTT. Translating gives CAITATGGWTEAFF.

The CDR3 is CASSQPPGGNTEAFF. CDR3 nucleotide sequence: TGCGCCAGCAGCCAACCACCAGGAGGGAACACTGAAGCTTTCTTT. The rearrangement uses TRBV4-1 and TRBJ1-1; D not resolved. Germline V gives CDR1 MGHRA, CDR2 YSYEKL. This CDR3 is 15 amino acids long. Trimming pared 2 bases from V and 1 base from J, leaving 11 bases between.

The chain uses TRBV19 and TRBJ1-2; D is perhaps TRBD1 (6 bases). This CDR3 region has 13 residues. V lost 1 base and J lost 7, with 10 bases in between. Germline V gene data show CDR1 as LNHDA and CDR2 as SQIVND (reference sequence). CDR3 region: CASSIGRGSGYTF. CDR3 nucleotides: TGTGCCAGTAGTATAGGCAGGGGATCTGGCTACACCTTC.

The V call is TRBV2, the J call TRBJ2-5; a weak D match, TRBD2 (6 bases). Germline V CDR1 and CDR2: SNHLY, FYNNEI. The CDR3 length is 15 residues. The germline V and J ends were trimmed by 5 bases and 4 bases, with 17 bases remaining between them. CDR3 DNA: TGTGCCAGCAGTAAGGAGGGTGGGATCCTAGAGACCCAGTACTTC. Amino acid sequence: CASSKEGGILETQYF.

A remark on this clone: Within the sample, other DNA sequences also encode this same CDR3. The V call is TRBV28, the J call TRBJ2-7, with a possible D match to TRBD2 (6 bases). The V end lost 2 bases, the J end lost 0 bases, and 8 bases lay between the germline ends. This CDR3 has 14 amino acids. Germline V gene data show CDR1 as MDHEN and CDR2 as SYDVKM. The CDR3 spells CASSLRGDSYEQYF. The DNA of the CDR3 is TGTGCCAGCAGTTTACGCGGGGACTCCTACGAGCAGTACTTC.